The clone carrying this T cell receptor beta chain has more than one count but fewer than ten. Its specificity is not known. Germline-derived CDR1 and CDR2 are DFQATT and SNEGSKA (reference sequence). The CDR3 runs 16 residues. V was pared by 8 bases and J by 9 bases, with 26 bases between. This record belongs to a study of glioma-infiltrating T cells. Overall study context: Glioblastomas were WHO grade IV, sampled at first diagnosis; low-grade were grade II. Some 1 million peripheral T cells were targeted at roughly 4.5- to 11-fold coverage. Findings and limits, study-wide: A blood CDR3 motif signature was depleted in highly divergent patients.

TCR alpha and beta CDR3 regions were amplified from RNA using iRepertoire nested multiplex PCR. One-step reverse transcription and amplification started from about 100-400 ng of tissue mRNA or PBMC total RNA. Each CDR3 protein is one row after TCRdb ran MiXCR on the multiplex PCR reads. The sample has about 400,000 distinct CDR3 sequences, 41% seen once; the top ten hold about 12%. Sample: glioma tissue, nonneoplastic brain tissue, or PBMCs (not recorded which). This rearrangement joins TRBV20-1 to TRBJ1-6, with D possibly TRBD1 on 5 matching bases. This TCR was recovered from a human donor with low-grade glioma or glioblastoma, undergoing nonglioma brain surgery, or in good health (not recorded which). CDR3 nucleotides: TGCAGTTCTGGGGTCCCGACAGAAGGAGGTGGTTCACCCCTCCACTTT. This gives the protein CSSGVPTEGGGSPLHF.